The 28 T cell receptor beta chains given below trace back to one sample, sequenced in a study of CD8+CD57+ T cells in acquired aplastic anemia. Genomic DNA constituted the template upon which TCR beta VDJ and CDR3 profiling was performed. TCRdb re-called the reads through MiXCR, storing one row per CDR3 protein. The sample shows 150,000 to 200,000 distinct CDR3 sequences, around 65% of them seen only once. Sequencing input: sorted CD4+, CD8+, or CD8+CD57+ T cells (not recorded which) from PBMCs. These receptors originate from a human donor with severe aplastic anemia or a healthy control (not recorded which).

The CDR3 DNA reads as TGTGCCAGCAGCGACCGACTAGCGGGAGTAGAAGAGACCCAGTACTTC. It yields the protein CASSDRLAGVEETQYF. The chain links TRBV7-9 to TRBJ2-5; TRBD2 agrees at 12 bases. Germline V lookup: CDR1 SEHNR, CDR2 FQNEAQ (reference sequence). This CDR3 is built from 16 residues. Trimming at V came to 5 bases and at J to 3 bases, leaving 7 bases not matched to a gene.

This clonotype appeared once. The rearrangement joins TRBV5-6 to TRBJ2-5; D gene unclear. V lost 1 base to trimming and J lost 5 bases, with 12 bases between them. Germline V gene data show CDR1 as SGHDT and CDR2 as YYEEEE. This CDR3 is built from 14 residues. CDR3 region: CASSLQPAWETQYF. The CDR3 coding sequence is TGTGCCAGCAGCTTGCAGCCAGCTTGGGAGACCCAGTACTTC.

This clonotype has more than one count but fewer than ten. J is TRBJ1-1 and V is TRBV7-3, with TRBD1 identical over 8 bases. Germline V lookup: CDR1 SGHTA, CDR2 FQGTGA. With 5 bases clipped from V and 6 bases from J, the junction kept 8 bases outside the gene matches. This CDR3 is 14 amino acids long. CDR3 DNA sequence: TGTGCCAGCAGCCGTTTGACAGGGGACGCTGAAGCTTTCTTT. Protein product: CASSRLTGDAEAFF.

The J gene is TRBJ2-2, the V gene TRBV7-9; D call uncertain. Germline assignment: CDR1 SEHNR and CDR2 FQNEAQ (reference sequence). The CDR3 has 13 amino acids. V was cut by 1 base and J by 5 bases, with 5 bases left in between. This chain's CDR3 is CASSLEITGELFF. As DNA, the CDR3 is TGTGCCAGCAGCTTAGAAATTACCGGGGAGCTGTTTTTT.

This clonotype was seen once. The chain links TRBV19 to TRBJ1-2, with D possibly matching TRBD1 (5 bases). The V gene lost 6 bases and the J gene lost 5 bases, with 19 bases spanning the gap. Germline-derived CDR1 and CDR2 are LNHDA and SQIVND (reference sequence). The CDR3 totals 15 residues. CDR3 in DNA: TGTGCCAGTAGACCTGGACAAGGGTGGTTATATGGCTACACCTTC. Translating gives CASRPGQGWLYGYTF.

This clonotype was recorded at least ten times. This chain uses TRBV9 with TRBJ2-1, with D possibly called TRBD1 or TRBD2 (5 bases each). The CDR3 loop spans 14 amino acids. Germline assignment: CDR1 SGDLS and CDR2 YYNGEE. V lost 4 bases, J lost 7 bases, and 15 bases lay in between. In DNA form, the CDR3 reads TGTGCCAGCAGCCCGGGGCCCCCTGGGAATGAGCAGTTCTTC. This gives the protein CASSPGPPGNEQFF.

The V call is TRBV12-3 or TRBV12-4, the J call TRBJ2-1; no clear D gene. The V gene lost 5 bases and the J gene lost 11 bases, with 10 bases spanning the gap. CDR3 size: 11 residues. The chain's CDR3 is CASSLSPQQFF. CDR3 DNA sequence: TGTGCCAGCAGTCTGAGCCCTCAGCAGTTCTTC.

This clonotype was observed a single time. The rearrangement links TRBV13 to TRBJ1-1, with a tentative D call TRBD1 (5 bases). The CDR3 consists of 13 residues. The germline V and J ends were trimmed by 3 bases and 6 bases, with 11 bases remaining between them. Germline V gene sequence: CDR1 PRHDT, CDR2 FYEKMQ (reference sequence). This chain's CDR3 is CASSFWRGAEAFF. The CDR3 coding sequence is TGTGCCAGCAGCTTCTGGAGGGGAGCTGAAGCTTTCTTT.

The sample holds one count of this clonotype. The gene calls are TRBV7-2 and TRBJ1-1; D call uncertain. The V end was cut by 4 bases, the J end by 3 bases, with 9 bases between. CDR3 length: 13 amino acids. Germline CDR1 is SGHTA and CDR2 is FQGNSA. The CDR3 is CASSSQIYTEAFF. DNA for the CDR3: TGTGCCAGCAGCTCACAGATCTACACTGAAGCTTTCTTT.

The CDR3 is CSARGGRGRDSFYEQYF. CDR3 sequence (DNA): TGCAGTGCTAGGGGGGGGAGGGGCCGAGATTCGTTTTATGAGCAGTACTTC. V is TRBV20-1 and J is TRBJ2-7; 7 bases match TRBD2. The CDR3 is made up of 17 amino acids. Per germline, CDR1 DFQATT and CDR2 SNEGSKA (reference sequence). The V and J ends lost 3 bases and 7 bases, in that order; junction bases with no gene match: 21.

V gene TRBV29-1 combines with J gene TRBJ2-7; 9 bases are a match to TRBD1. CDR3 size: 13 residues. In germline, CDR1 is SQVTM, CDR2 ANQGSEA. The junction had 7 bases not matched to a gene; V was cut back by 7 bases and J by 3 bases. CDR3 sequence: CSGTVGQGYEQYF. For the CDR3, the DNA is TGCAGCGGTACGGTGGGACAGGGCTACGAGCAGTACTTC.

V usage is TRBV9 and J usage is TRBJ2-2; D perhaps matches TRBD2 (6 bases). The CDR3 loop spans 18 amino acids. The germline CDR1 and CDR2 sequences are SGDLS and YYNGEE. Trimming left V 5 bases short and J 2 bases short, with 22 bases between. This CDR3 reads CASSHPLRGGQNTGELFF. The CDR3 bases are TGTGCCAGCAGTCACCCTCTGAGGGGAGGACAAAACACCGGGGAGCTGTTTTTT.

This clonotype occurred many times. The DNA of the CDR3 is TGTGCCAGTAGTGCCCCACCGGGACAGAATAACTATGGCTACACCTTC. This translates into CASSAPPGQNNYGYTF. The chain is built from TRBV19 and TRBJ1-2; 7 nucleotides agree with TRBD1. This CDR3 comprises 16 residues. Germline loops: CDR1 LNHDA, CDR2 SQIVND (reference sequence). With 5 bases clipped from V and 1 base from J, the junction kept 10 bases outside the gene matches.

This sequence joins TRBV15 and TRBJ2-7, with D perhaps matching TRBD2 (6 bases). Trimming pared 7 bases from V and 3 bases from J, leaving 16 bases between. This CDR3 has 14 amino acids. CDR1 and CDR2 (germline): LNHNV, YYDKDF (reference sequence). The CDR3 sequence: CATTRAVSGYEQYF. CDR3 DNA: TGTGCCACCACCCGGGCGGTTAGCGGCTACGAGCAGTACTTC. The full variable domain, its missing parts supplied by reference TRBV15 and TRBJ2-7, is DAMVIQNPRYQVTQFGKPVTLSCSQTLNHNVMYWYQQKSSQAPKLLFHYYDKDFNNEADTPDNFQSRRPNTSFCFLDIRSPGLGDTAMYLCATTRAVSGYEQYFGPGTRLTVT.

This clonotype came up many times. This chain connects TRBV9 to TRBJ1-4; TRBD1 aligns across 7 bases. Germline assignment: CDR1 SGDLS and CDR2 YYNGEE. The CDR3 covers 14 residues. V was clipped by 4 bases and J by 4 bases; unmatched bases: 4. CDR3 sequence reads: CASSLQGNNEKLFF. The DNA of the CDR3 is TGTGCCAGCAGCCTACAGGGGAATAATGAAAAACTGTTTTTT.

The J gene is TRBJ1-1, the V gene TRBV9; TRBD1 matches at 9 bases. The CDR3 is 17 amino acids. V dropped 2 bases and J dropped 5; count of bases not matched to a gene: 13. CDR1 is SGDLS, CDR2 YYNGEE, per germline. Here the CDR3 reads CASSVSGTGPGGTEAFF. As DNA, the CDR3 is TGTGCCAGCAGCGTGTCCGGGACAGGGCCCGGGGGGACTGAAGCTTTCTTT.

This clonotype showed up just once. At one end the junction does not follow the germline gene, possibly because of a read error. The chain recombines TRBV7-9 with TRBJ1-2, with 7 nucleotides matching TRBD1. This CDR3 contains 13 residues. The germline CDR1 and CDR2 sequences are SEHNR and FQNEAQ (reference sequence). As DNA, the CDR3 is TGTGCCAGCAGCCAGACAGGGAACTGTGGCTACACCTTC. Amino acid sequence: CASSQTGNCGYTF.

This chain links TRBV7-9 with TRBJ1-1; D unclear. V gave up 0 bases and J gave up 11 bases, with 10 bases separating them. This CDR3 contains 12 residues. Germline loops: CDR1 SEHNR, CDR2 FQNEAQ (reference sequence). Here the CDR3 DNA reads TGTGCCAGCAGCTTAGCGGGTGGTTGGGCTTTCTTT. Amino acid sequence: CASSLAGGWAFF.

This clonotype was observed a handful of times. The chain uses TRBV7-9 and TRBJ2-3; possibly TRBD1 for D (6 bases). The length of the CDR3 is 16 residues. Germline lookup yields CDR1 SEHNR and CDR2 FQNEAQ (reference sequence). Trimming took 4 bases from V and 2 from J, leaving 16 bases between them. The CDR3 protein is CASSSLGAGTTDTQYF. The CDR3 bases are TGTGCCAGCAGCTCCTTGGGGGCAGGAACCACAGATACGCAGTATTTT. Full variable domain (remainder filled in from reference TRBV7-9 and TRBJ2-3): DTGVSQNPRHKITKRGQNVTFRCDPISEHNRLYWYRQTLGQGPEFLTYFQNEAQLEKSRLLSDRFSAERPKGSFSTLEIQRTEQGDSAMYLCASSSLGAGTTDTQYFGPGTRLTVL.

This rearrangement joins TRBV19 to TRBJ2-7, with D possibly TRBD1 on 5 matching bases. V shed 3 bases and J shed 2 bases, with 14 bases lying between them. The CDR3 loop spans 15 amino acids. The germline gives CDR1 LNHDA, CDR2 SQIVND (reference sequence). The CDR3 DNA follows: TGTGCCAGTAGTATGGGGCCCGGCGGCCCCTACGAGCAGTACTTC. Translated, it gives CASSMGPGGPYEQYF.

V and J are TRBV5-1 and TRBJ2-1; D ambiguous. The ends were cut back, 2 bases at V and 8 bases at J, with 8 bases in the middle. This CDR3 is built from 12 residues. The germline gives CDR1 SGHRS, CDR2 YFSETQ. The CDR3 bases are TGCGCCAGCAGCTTCAATTCCGATGAGCAGTTCTTC. Translated: CASSFNSDEQFF.

The V and J genes are TRBV20-1 and TRBJ1-1; D gene ambiguous. V lost 0 bases, J lost 4 bases, and 9 bases lay in between. The CDR3 extends over 13 amino acids. Germline V gene sequence: CDR1 DFQATT, CDR2 SNEGSKA (reference sequence). The CDR3: CSARDRWSTEAFF. Here the CDR3 DNA reads TGCAGTGCTAGAGATCGGTGGAGCACTGAAGCTTTCTTT.

With regard to this clonotype: A single base separates this from a much larger clone, so it may be a read error. The chain uses TRBV6-5 and TRBJ1-5; D gene ambiguous. This CDR3 has 14 amino acids. Germline CDR1 reads MNHEY; CDR2 reads SVGAGI. The V end lost 4 bases, the J end lost 6 bases, and 13 bases lay between the germline ends. Here the CDR3 DNA reads TGTGCCAGCAGTTCTATGAGAGTCCGTCAGCCCCAGCATTTT. It specifies CASSSMRVRQPQHF.

The rearrangement uses TRBV6-4 and TRBJ2-3; D uncertain. The CDR3 extends over 13 amino acids. Germline values: CDR1 MRHNA, CDR2 SNTAGT. Trimming left V 4 bases short and J 11 bases short, with 16 bases between. The CDR3 sequence: CASSGTDNNEQYF. CDR3 nucleotides: TGTGCCAGCAGTGGGACGGATAACAATGAGCAGTATTTT.

This sequence joins TRBV7-2 and TRBJ1-2; D gene ambiguous. There are 13 residues in the CDR3. CDR1 and CDR2 from the germline V gene are SGHTA and FQGNSA. V was shortened by 5 bases and J by 5 bases, with 12 bases between the two germline ends. The CDR3, as DNA: TGTGCCAGCAGCATAGGGTCTAGTTATGGCTACACCTTC. Translated, it gives CASSIGSSYGYTF.

The V call is TRBV20-1, the J call TRBJ1-6; D is perhaps TRBD1 (5 bases). Trimming removed 0 bases from V and 9 bases from J, with 18 bases in between. Per the germline V gene, CDR1 is DFQATT and CDR2 is SNEGSKA (reference sequence). The length of the CDR3 is 16 residues. CDR3 nucleotides: TGCAGTGCTAGAGATCGGGGACGTGGCGAATCTTCACCCCTCCACTTT. The encoded protein is CSARDRGRGESSPLHF.

This clonotype was found many times. V and J are TRBV19 and TRBJ2-7; D is perhaps TRBD2 (6 bases). CDR3 length: 13 amino acids. Germline V gene sequence: CDR1 LNHDA, CDR2 SQIVND (reference sequence). The V and J ends lost 7 bases and 1 base respectively, with 11 bases between them. The DNA of the CDR3 is TGTGCCAGTAAAAGCGGGTTGTCCTACGAGCAGTACTTC. Protein sequence: CASKSGLSYEQYF.

This clonotype occurred many times. This chain uses TRBV9 with TRBJ2-3; 9 bases are a match to TRBD2. Germline CDR1 SGDLS, CDR2 YYNGEE. With 0 bases clipped from V and 4 bases from J, the junction kept 6 bases outside the gene matches. This CDR3 comprises 16 residues. The chain's CDR3 is CASSVGVAGVADTQYF. The DNA of the CDR3 is TGTGCCAGCAGCGTAGGGGTAGCGGGGGTGGCAGATACGCAGTATTTT.